The 15 T cell receptor beta chains below were found in one sample sequenced in a study of T-cell memory formation after mild COVID-19. TCRdb processed the 5' RACE reads anew with MiXCR; each CDR3 protein has one entry. The table shows 120,000 or so distinct CDR3 sequences, with approximately 6.2% occurring only once. The sample comprised PBMCs or a T cell subset sorted from them (not recorded which). All receptors come from an adult woman who had mild COVID-19 (a few samples of this study predate the infection). Cell type and time point are not known.

This clonotype was seen ten or more times. V and J are TRBV29-1 and TRBJ2-3; D tentatively reads TRBD1 or TRBD2 (5 bases each). Germline-derived CDR1 and CDR2 are SQVTM and ANQGSEA. The length of the CDR3 is 13 residues. With 6 bases removed from V and 0 bases from J, the gap between germline ends came to 10 bases. This CDR3 is CSVREGSTDTQYF. The DNA of the CDR3 is TGCAGCGTGAGAGAGGGGAGCACAGATACGCAGTATTTT.

This clonotype was seen repeatedly, ten times or more. The V call is TRBV5-1, the J call TRBJ2-1; D is possibly TRBD1 (6 bases). There are 16 residues in the CDR3. Trimming pared 4 bases from V and 4 bases from J, leaving 18 bases between. Germline V gives CDR1 SGHRS, CDR2 YFSETQ. The CDR3 DNA follows: TGCGCCAGCAGCCTAGCCCCCGGGACACAGTACAATGAGCAGTTCTTC. Protein: CASSLAPGTQYNEQFF.

The chain has TRBV12-3 or TRBV12-4 and TRBJ1-3, with TRBD1 as a possible D gene (6 bases). The CDR3 totals 11 residues. V lost 6 bases and J lost 8, with 8 bases in between. CDR3 sequence reads: CASRQGYTIYF. For the CDR3, the DNA is TGTGCCAGCAGGCAGGGGTACACCATATATTTT.

This clonotype was counted between two and nine times. The chain couples TRBV7-9 to TRBJ1-6, with D hard to call. Between the trimmed V and J ends, which lost 6 bases and 7 bases, there was a span of 13 bases. CDR3 length: 14 residues. Germline CDR1 reads SEHNR; CDR2 reads FQNEAQ (reference sequence). The CDR3, as DNA: TGTGCCAGCAGTGTAGCAGTGTCCAATTCACCCCTCCACTTT. This encodes CASSVAVSNSPLHF.

This clonotype was counted a few times. The chain combines TRBV11-3 with TRBJ2-5, with TRBD2 matching over 10 bases. V dropped 5 bases and J dropped 1; count of bases not matched to a gene: 4. Per germline, CDR1 SGHNT and CDR2 YENEEA. This CDR3 spans 15 amino acids. In DNA form, the CDR3 reads TGTGCCAGCAGCACACGACTAGCGGGCCAAGAGACCCAGTACTTC. Protein: CASSTRLAGQETQYF.

The V gene is TRBV7-5, the J gene TRBJ2-3; the D call TRBD2 from the table was never checked on the DNA. TRBV7-5 represents a pseudogene. The CDR3 runs 15 residues. Written as DNA, the CDR3 is TGTATCCCAGTACGCCTAGCGGGGCTCACAGATACGCAGTATTTT. Its translation is CIPVRLAGLTDTQYF.

This clonotype was seen at least ten times. The CDR3 DNA sequence: TGTGCCAGCAGTTACTCGGGGGCTAACACTGAAGCTTTCTTT. Its protein product is CASSYSGANTEAFF. The chain has TRBV6-6 and TRBJ1-1; maybe TRBD1 (6 bases). The V end lost 0 bases, the J end lost 2 bases, and 7 bases lay between the germline ends. Germline CDR1 is MNHNY and CDR2 is SVGAGI (reference sequence). The CDR3 is made up of 14 amino acids.

This clonotype was seen more than once but under ten times. The chain has TRBV15 and TRBJ1-5; D unresolved. Germline V CDR1 and CDR2: LNHNV, YYDKDF (reference sequence). Trimming left V 1 base short and J 7 bases short, with 5 bases between. This CDR3 has 12 residues. The CDR3 bases are TGTGCCACCAGCAGAGGCACGCAGCCCCAGCATTTT. This encodes CATSRGTQPQHF.

This clonotype was seen ten or more times. This chain links TRBV7-2 with TRBJ2-5, with a weak D call TRBD1 (6 bases). The V gene lost 5 bases and the J gene lost 4 bases, with 26 bases spanning the gap. Looked up from germline, CDR1 is SGHTA and CDR2 is FQGNSA. The CDR3 is 18 residues long. The CDR3 DNA follows: TGTGCCAGCAGCAGGGTCGGGACACCCTCCAATCTTCCAGAGACCCAGTACTTC. Translating it yields CASSRVGTPSNLPETQYF.

This sequence joins TRBV5-4 and TRBJ1-3, with a possible D match to TRBD1 (5 bases). Trimming cost V 3 bases and J 6 bases, with 10 bases left between them. The V gene's germline CDR1 is SGHNT and CDR2 YYREEE (reference sequence). CDR3 length: 13 residues. CDR3 protein: CASSSGLQNTIYF. The CDR3 region has the DNA TGTGCCAGCAGCTCGGGACTCCAAAACACCATATATTTT.

The chain carries TRBV5-4 and TRBJ2-7; D might be TRBD2 (5 bases). Per the germline V gene, CDR1 is SGHNT and CDR2 is YYREEE (reference sequence). Trimming took off 3 bases at V and 7 bases at J, with 20 bases between the two ends. The CDR3 totals 15 residues. CDR3 in DNA: TGTGCCAGCAGCTCCGCCAGAGGGAGTCCCGGGGAGCAGTACTTC. Protein product: CASSSARGSPGEQYF.

This clonotype was detected a few times. This rearrangement joins TRBV2 to TRBJ1-1; 9 bases align to TRBD1. This CDR3 spans 14 amino acids. V shed 8 bases, J shed 2 bases, and the junction held 6 bases outside the gene matches. Germline CDR1 and CDR2: SNHLY and FYNNEI. The CDR3 loop is CASEQGALNTEAFF. As DNA, the CDR3 is TGTGCCAGCGAACAGGGGGCCCTTAACACTGAAGCTTTCTTT.

In its sample, this clonotype was seen a few times. The rearrangement uses TRBV5-5 and TRBJ2-7; D is perhaps TRBD1 or TRBD2 (5 bases each). Germline V gives CDR1 SGHKS, CDR2 YYEKEE (reference sequence). The CDR3 consists of 14 residues. V was clipped by 3 bases and J by 3 bases, with 13 bases between them. CDR3 loop: CASSYRDPSYEQYF. CDR3 in DNA: TGTGCCAGCAGCTACCGGGACCCCAGCTACGAGCAGTACTTC. Together with reference TRBV5-5 and TRBJ2-7, the CDR3 gives the full variable domain: DAGVTQSPTHLIKTRGQQVTLRCSPISGHKSVSWYQQVLGQGPQFIFQYYEKEERGRGNFPDRFSARQFPNYSSELNVNALLLGDSALYLCASSYRDPSYEQYFGPGTRLTVT.

This clonotype has a handful of counts. This rearrangement joins TRBV20-1 to TRBJ2-1; the match to TRBD2 covers 7 bases. The germline V gene encodes CDR1 DFQATT and CDR2 SNEGSKA (reference sequence). V shed 3 bases and J 1 base; nucleotides not matched to a gene: 6. The CDR3 runs to 15 residues. CDR3 sequence: CSASGGDPSYNEQFF. The CDR3 coding sequence is TGCAGTGCTAGTGGGGGGGATCCATCCTACAATGAGCAGTTCTTC.

This clonotype was observed a few times. V and J are TRBV3-1 and TRBJ1-5; D not certain. The CDR3 loop spans 13 amino acids. Germline CDR1 reads LGHDT; CDR2 reads YNNKEL (reference sequence). Trimming shortened V by 0 bases and J by 4 bases, and 4 bases separated the two germline ends. The CDR3 nucleotides read TGTGCCAGCAGCCAAGACAGTAATCAGCCCCAGCATTTT. Protein: CASSQDSNQPQHF.